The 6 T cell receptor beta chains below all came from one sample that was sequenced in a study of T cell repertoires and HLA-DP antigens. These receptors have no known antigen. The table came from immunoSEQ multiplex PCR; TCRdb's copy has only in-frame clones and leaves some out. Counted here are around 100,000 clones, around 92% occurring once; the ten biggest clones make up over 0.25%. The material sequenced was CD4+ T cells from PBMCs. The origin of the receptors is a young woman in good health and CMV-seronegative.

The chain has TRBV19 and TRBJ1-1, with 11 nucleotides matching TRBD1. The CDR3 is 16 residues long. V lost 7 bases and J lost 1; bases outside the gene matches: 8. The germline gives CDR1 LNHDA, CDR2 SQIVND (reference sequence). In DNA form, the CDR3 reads TGTGCCAGTATTGGGACAGGGGGACGCGGGAACACTGAAGCTTTCTTT. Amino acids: CASIGTGGRGNTEAFF.

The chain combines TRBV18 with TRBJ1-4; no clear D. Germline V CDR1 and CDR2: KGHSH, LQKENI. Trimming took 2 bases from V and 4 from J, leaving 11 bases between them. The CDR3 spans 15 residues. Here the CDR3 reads CASSPGLGINEKLFF. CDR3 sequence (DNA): TGTGCCAGCTCACCAGGCTTGGGGATTAATGAAAAACTGTTTTTT.

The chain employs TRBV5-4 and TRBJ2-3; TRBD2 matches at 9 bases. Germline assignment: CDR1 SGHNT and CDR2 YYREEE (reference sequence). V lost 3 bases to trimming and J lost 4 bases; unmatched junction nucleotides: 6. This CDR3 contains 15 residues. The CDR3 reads CASSSRTSDADTQYF. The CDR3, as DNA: TGTGCCAGCAGCTCGCGGACTAGCGATGCAGATACGCAGTATTTT.

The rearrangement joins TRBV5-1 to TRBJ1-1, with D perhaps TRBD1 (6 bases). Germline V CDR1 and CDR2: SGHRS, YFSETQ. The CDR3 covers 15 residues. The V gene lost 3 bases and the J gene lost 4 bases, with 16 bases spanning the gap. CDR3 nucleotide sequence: TGCGCCAGCAGCTCGGAAACAGGGATTCGCACTGAAGCTTTCTTT. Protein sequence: CASSSETGIRTEAFF.

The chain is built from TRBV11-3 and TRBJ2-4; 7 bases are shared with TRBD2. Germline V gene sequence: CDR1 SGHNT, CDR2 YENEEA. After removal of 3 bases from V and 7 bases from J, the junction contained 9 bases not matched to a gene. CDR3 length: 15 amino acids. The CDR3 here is CASSLSGAPGNIQYF. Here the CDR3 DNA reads TGTGCCAGCAGCTTGAGCGGGGCCCCCGGGAACATTCAGTACTTC.

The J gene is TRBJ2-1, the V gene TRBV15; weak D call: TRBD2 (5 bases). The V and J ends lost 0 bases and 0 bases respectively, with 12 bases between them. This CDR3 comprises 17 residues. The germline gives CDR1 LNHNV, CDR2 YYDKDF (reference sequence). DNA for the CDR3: TGTGCCACCAGCAGAGATTCTAGCCCTAGCTCCTACAATGAGCAGTTCTTC. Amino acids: CATSRDSSPSSYNEQFF.